This TCR beta chain was obtained from a study of Graves' ophthalmopathy and Graves' hyperthyroidism. The overall study: Peripheral blood (taken before any treatment) was collected at initial diagnosis. General study points: Detection in blood was also observed for most expanded thyroid clonotypes above 0.001 frequency.

This clonotype has only a few counts. Antigen specificity is unknown. From RNA, the CDR3 regions of TCR beta chains were amplified and sequenced. Amplification began with first-round RT-PCR using HTBI primers, then second-round multiplex PCR was performed. Using its own MiXCR run on the multiplex PCR reads, TCRdb lists one record per CDR3 protein. The repertoire holds over 500,000 distinct CDR3 sequences, with about 24% as singletons. Trimming took off 0 bases at V and 2 bases at J, with 17 bases between the two ends. Germline CDR1 is SGHDN and CDR2 is FVKESK. This CDR3 has 17 residues. Sequences were obtained from peripheral blood. The receptor comes from a woman younger than 30 with stable Graves' hyperthyroidism. Some clones in this sample may be carry-over from other donors' samples. V usage is TRBV14 and J usage is TRBJ2-7; tentatively, D is TRBD1 or TRBD2 (5 bases each). The CDR3 coding sequence is TGTGCCAGCAGCCAAGATACGTACACGGGGCGGGCCTACGAGCAGTACTTC. It translates to CASSQDTYTGRAYEQYF.